The sample holds many counts of the clone carrying this TCR beta chain. The data stem from a study of early T cells in non-severe SARS-CoV-2 infection. One entry per CDR3 protein results from TCRdb running MiXCR on the 5' RACE reads. The table shows about 21,000 distinct CDR3 sequences, with less than 5% occurring only once. The CDR3 runs 13 residues. Germline CDR1 MRHNA, CDR2 SNTAGT. V gave up 2 bases and J gave up 6 bases, with 8 bases separating them. This chain connects TRBV6-4 to TRBJ2-4; no clear D gene. The specimen sequenced was whole blood. The clonotype comes from an adult who was a healthcare worker with PCR-confirmed SARS-CoV-2 infection or an uninfected control (not recorded which). The CDR3 region is CASSDQSRNIQYF. DNA of the CDR3: TGTGCCAGCAGTGACCAGAGCAGAAACATTCAGTACTTC.